This entry lists 16 T cell receptor beta chains sequenced from one sample in a study of shared clonotypes between healthy human individuals. The assay was immunoSEQ multiplex PCR, and TCRdb's table has in-frame clones only and misses some. This table holds about 490,000 clones, about 72% found once. Sequencing input: PBMCs. The receptors come from a woman in her forties in good health. Some clones in this sample may be carry-over from other donors' samples.

In this sample, this clone turned up a few times. The identical CDR3 is also encoded by other nucleotide sequences in the sample. This rearrangement joins TRBV20-1 to TRBJ1-1; the D is unclear. The CDR3 has 11 residues. V was pared by 3 bases and J by 2 bases, with 4 bases between. In germline, CDR1 is DFQATT, CDR2 SNEGSKA (reference sequence). In DNA form, the CDR3 reads TGCAGTGCTAGGGAAAACACTGAAGCTTTCTTT. It specifies CSARENTEAFF.

This clone was seen at least ten times. The identical CDR3 is also encoded by other nucleotide sequences in the sample. The chain couples TRBV28 to TRBJ1-5, with 9 bases fitting TRBD1. J was trimmed by 7 bases and V by 6 bases; bases with no gene match: 10. The CDR3 has 15 residues. CDR1 is MDHEN and CDR2 is SYDVKM in the germline V gene. CDR3 sequence (DNA): TGTGCCAGCAGGTTACAGGGACAGGGTGGGCAGCCCCAGCATTTT. This translates into CASRLQGQGGQPQHF.

This CDR3 is CASSRDRGDGYTF. The CDR3 DNA is TGTGCCAGCAGTCGGGACAGGGGGGATGGCTACACCTTC. The chain links TRBV28 to TRBJ1-2; 11 nucleotides align to TRBD1. The ends lost 5 bases at V and 6 bases at J; junction bases unmatched: 2. CDR3 size: 13 residues. The germline gives CDR1 MDHEN, CDR2 SYDVKM.

The chain is built from TRBV28 and TRBJ2-7, with 10 bases fitting TRBD2. Trimming took 1 base from V and 4 from J; bases not matched to a gene: 13. The CDR3 has 18 residues. CDR1 is MDHEN, CDR2 SYDVKM, per germline. CDR3 region: CASSLSGPSGSPRYEQYF. CDR3 DNA sequence: TGTGCCAGCAGTTTATCCGGGCCTAGCGGGAGCCCTAGGTACGAGCAGTACTTC.

The chain links TRBV11-2 to TRBJ1-4, with D unresolved. The CDR3 is 13 residues long. Looked up from germline, CDR1 is SGHAT and CDR2 is FQNNGV. The V gene lost 7 bases and the J gene lost 13 bases, with 19 bases spanning the gap. CDR3 bases: TGTGCCAGCACCAGCCCCCGAGTGGGGAGACTGTTTTTT. Translating it yields CASTSPRVGRLFF.

This chain links TRBV6-4 with TRBJ1-4; 7 nucleotides match TRBD1. Trimming removed 2 bases from V and 7 bases from J; junction bases left unmatched: 7. The CDR3 is 15 amino acids. The germline V gene encodes CDR1 MRHNA and CDR2 SNTAGT. The CDR3 loop reads CASSDPTGRREKLFF. The DNA of the CDR3 is TGTGCCAGCAGTGACCCGACAGGGAGGCGTGAAAAACTGTTTTTT.

Turning to this clone: One end of the junction is discordant with germline, which a read error may explain. The gene calls are TRBV6-1 and TRBJ2-5; TRBD2 aligns across 7 bases. This CDR3 region has 16 residues. Germline CDR1 reads MNHNS; CDR2 reads SASEGT. CDR3 in DNA: TGTGCCATCAGTGAAGGTGGGCTCCGGGGGGACGAGACCCAGTACTTC. Protein product: CAISEGGLRGDETQYF.

This sequence joins TRBV19 and TRBJ2-1; 12 nucleotides align to TRBD1. Losses at the gene ends were 6 bases for V and 13 bases for J; bases not matched to a gene: 16. Germline V gene lookup returns CDR1 LNHDA and CDR2 SQIVND (reference sequence). The CDR3 is 16 amino acids. This CDR3 is CASRGGAGTGGHQQFF. The CDR3 coding sequence is TGTGCCAGTAGGGGAGGTGCCGGGACAGGGGGCCACCAACAGTTCTTC.

A single count supports this clone. The gene calls are TRBV28 and TRBJ2-7; possibly TRBD1 for D (5 bases). Trimming pared 4 bases from V and 3 bases from J, leaving 10 bases between. This CDR3 has 13 amino acids. Germline values: CDR1 MDHEN, CDR2 SYDVKM. The CDR3 loop is CASSSIDSYEQYF. CDR3 bases: TGTGCCAGCAGTTCAATTGACAGCTACGAGCAGTACTTC.

There are many counts of this clone. The chain carries TRBV18 and TRBJ2-7, with 9 bases lining up with TRBD1. CDR1 and CDR2 (germline): KGHSH, LQKENI. The CDR3 runs to 17 residues. The V and J ends lost 2 bases and 5 bases, in that order; junction bases with no gene match: 13. The CDR3 DNA reads as TGTGCCAGCTCACCAACTTTACCGGGACAGGGTAACCACGAGCAGTACTTC. This gives the protein CASSPTLPGQGNHEQYF.

This sequence joins TRBV7-3 and TRBJ2-6; D unclear. Germline lookup yields CDR1 SGHTA and CDR2 FQGTGA. There are 15 residues in the CDR3. V was shortened by 7 bases and J by 1 base, with 11 bases between the two germline ends. CDR3 sequence: CASTPVLSGANVLTF. The CDR3 DNA reads as TGTGCCAGCACCCCTGTTCTGTCTGGGGCCAACGTCCTGACTTTC. Filled out from reference TRBV7-3 and TRBJ2-6, the complete variable domain reads GAGVSQTPSNKVTEKGKYVELRCDPISGHTALYWYRQSLGQGPEFLIYFQGTGAADDSGLPNDRFFAVRPEGSVSTLKIQRTERGDSAVYLCASTPVLSGANVLTFGAGSRLTVL.

This chain joins TRBV5-1 and TRBJ2-2; 7 nucleotides agree with TRBD1. The CDR3 has 13 amino acids. Germline V gives CDR1 SGHRS, CDR2 YFSETQ. Unmatched junction bases numbered 1, after V lost 7 bases and J lost 1 base. The CDR3 sequence: CASGQENTGELFF. DNA for the CDR3: TGCGCCAGCGGACAGGAGAACACCGGGGAGCTGTTTTTT.

This chain joins TRBV7-7 and TRBJ2-6; D gene ambiguous. Germline-derived CDR1 and CDR2 are SSHAT and FNYEAQ (reference sequence). This CDR3 comprises 18 residues. V was pared by 4 bases and J by 5 bases, with 21 bases between. CDR3 protein: CASSYSRVPQSRANVLTF. The CDR3 DNA is TGTGCCAGCAGCTATTCGCGAGTGCCACAAAGTCGGGCCAACGTCCTGACTTTC.

This clone was counted only a few times. The V call is TRBV15, the J call TRBJ1-2, with 8 nucleotides matching TRBD1. Germline CDR1 reads LNHNV; CDR2 reads YYDKDF (reference sequence). Losses at the gene ends were 5 bases for V and 8 bases for J; bases not matched to a gene: 13. This CDR3 region has 15 residues. CDR3 loop: CATSRRVGRQGGYTF. In nucleotides, the CDR3 is TGTGCCACCAGCCGTAGAGTGGGTAGACAGGGGGGCTACACCTTC. The full variable domain, rest sourced from reference TRBV15 and TRBJ1-2, is DAMVIQNPRYQVTQFGKPVTLSCSQTLNHNVMYWYQQKSSQAPKLLFHYYDKDFNNEADTPDNFQSRRPNTSFCFLDIRSPGLGDTAMYLCATSRRVGRQGGYTFGSGTRLTVV.

V and J are TRBV5-4 and TRBJ1-1, with 7 bases identical to TRBD1. This CDR3 contains 14 residues. Germline assignment: CDR1 SGHNT and CDR2 YYREEE (reference sequence). The V gene end was trimmed by 4 bases and the J gene end by 0 bases; junction bases not matched to a gene: 3. The CDR3 sequence is CASSGGQLNTEAFF. The CDR3 DNA is TGTGCCAGCAGCGGGGGACAGCTGAACACTGAAGCTTTCTTT.

The genes are TRBV7-7 and TRBJ2-7, with D maybe TRBD2 (6 bases). This CDR3 comprises 14 residues. The germline gives CDR1 SSHAT, CDR2 FNYEAQ (reference sequence). V lost 3 bases to trimming and J lost 1 base, with 10 bases between them. This CDR3 is CASSLRGGSYEQYF. In DNA form, the CDR3 reads TGTGCCAGCAGCTTGAGGGGAGGTTCCTACGAGCAGTACTTC.